One and the same sample provided the 3 T cell receptor beta chains below, sequenced in a study of cytomegalovirus exposure and HLA in healthy donors. Amplification used 60 Vbeta primers and 13 Jbeta primers. Data came from immunoSEQ multiplex PCR; TCRdb stores just in-frame clones and leaves some out. The sample includes about 120,000 clones, roughly 9.9% of them seen just once. The source material was PBMCs. These receptors originate from a man aged 25 to 40 in good health and CMV-seronegative.

This clone has more than one count but fewer than ten. The chain joins TRBV6-4 to TRBJ2-3; 8 bases agree with TRBD2. The CDR3 consists of 15 residues. Germline V lookup: CDR1 MRHNA, CDR2 SNTAGT. The J segment lost 2 bases and the V segment lost 0 bases, leaving 1 base of the junction unmatched. The CDR3 region has the DNA TGTGCCAGCAGTGACTCTAGCGGGGACACAGATACGCAGTATTTT. Its protein is CASSDSSGDTDTQYF.

This clone was observed a few times. V usage is TRBV7-9 and J usage is TRBJ2-1, with 10 bases matching TRBD1. The germline gives CDR1 SEHNR, CDR2 FQNEAQ (reference sequence). The V and J ends lost 1 base and 8 bases, in that order; junction bases with no gene match: 5. This CDR3 spans 15 amino acids. The CDR3 is CASSLGDRGNHEQFF. The CDR3, as DNA: TGTGCCAGCAGCTTAGGGGACAGGGGTAACCATGAGCAGTTCTTC.

The chain has TRBV2 and TRBJ2-5; 11 positions agree with TRBD2. The CDR3 length is 14 residues. Per the germline V gene, CDR1 is SNHLY and CDR2 is FYNNEI. The V gene end was trimmed by 8 bases and the J gene end by 5 bases; junction bases not matched to a gene: 7. CDR3 protein: CASSVLAGGETQYF. The CDR3 DNA reads TGTGCCAGCTCAGTATTAGCGGGGGGGGAGACCCAGTACTTC.